Shown below are 26 T cell receptor beta chains from a single sample sequenced in a study of T cell responses to AZD1222 COVID-19 vaccine. Profiling relied on immunoSEQ multiplex PCR, and the TCRdb table lists in-frame clones only, not all of them. The sample lists about 110,000 clones; around 90% were seen once. The sequences come from peripheral blood, collected on day 0 of AZD1222 vaccination. The source is an adult in good health.

This clone was counted a single time. The chain recombines TRBV5-5 with TRBJ1-6, with 7 bases that match TRBD1. Germline-derived CDR1 and CDR2 are SGHKS and YYEKEE (reference sequence). With V trimmed by 5 bases and J by 0 bases, 14 bases remained unmatched. The CDR3 has 19 amino acids. For the CDR3, the DNA is TGTGCCAGCAGTCCCGGGGGGACGACAGGGAGCTCCTATAATTCACCCCTCCACTTT. This sequence encodes CASSPGGTTGSSYNSPLHF. Based on the CDR3 plus reference TRBV5-5 and TRBJ1-6, the full variable domain is DAGVTQSPTHLIKTRGQQVTLRCSPISGHKSVSWYQQVLGQGPQFIFQYYEKEERGRGNFPDRFSARQFPNYSSELNVNALLLGDSALYLCASSPGGTTGSSYNSPLHFGNGTRLTVT.

The genes are TRBV25-1 and TRBJ1-1; no firm D call. There are 11 residues in the CDR3. Trimming removed 6 bases at V and 5 bases at J, with 7 bases between. The germline V gene encodes CDR1 MGHDK and CDR2 SYGVNS. The CDR3 DNA reads TGTGCCAGCAGAAGTGGAACTGAAGCTTTCTTT. It encodes CASRSGTEAFF.

This sequence joins TRBV10-3 and TRBJ2-5, with TRBD1 matching 8 bases. CDR3 length: 15 amino acids. Germline assignment: CDR1 ENHRY and CDR2 SYGVKD. J gave up 4 bases and V 4 bases, and 8 bases lay outside the gene matches. The DNA of the CDR3 is TGTGCCATCAGTGCCGTGGGAACAGGGGGAGAGACCCAGTACTTC. Translating it yields CAISAVGTGGETQYF.

Written as DNA, the CDR3 is TGTGCCAGCGGCTCACCAGGGGGCAATGAAAAACTGTTTTTT. This translates into CASGSPGGNEKLFF. This chain connects TRBV7-8 to TRBJ1-4; 8 nucleotides line up with TRBD1. Germline CDR1 is SGHVS and CDR2 is FQNEAQ. CDR3 size: 14 residues. Germline trimming cut 8 bases from V and 5 bases from J; bases unmatched to any gene: 7. The variable domain in full, completed from reference TRBV7-8 and TRBJ1-4, reads GAGVSQSPRYKVAKRGQDVALRCDPISGHVSLFWYQQALGQGPEFLTYFQNEAQLDKSGLPSDRFFAERPEGSVSTLKIQRTQQEDSAVYLCASGSPGGNEKLFFGSGTQLSVL.

The chain links TRBV5-6 to TRBJ2-7; D remains ambiguous. Trimming cost V 5 bases and J 2 bases, with 14 bases left between them. The CDR3 runs 14 residues. Germline V gene sequence: CDR1 SGHDT, CDR2 YYEEEE. CDR3 sequence: CASSSTGSTYEQYF. In DNA, the CDR3 is TGTGCCAGCAGTTCCACCGGGTCCACCTACGAGCAGTACTTC. Full variable domain (rest looked up from reference TRBV5-6 and TRBJ2-7): DAGVTQSPTHLIKTRGQQVTLRCSPKSGHDTVSWYQQALGQGPQFIFQYYEEEERQRGNFPDRFSGHQFPNYSSELNVNALLLGDSALYLCASSSTGSTYEQYFGPGTRLTVT.

The rearrangement links TRBV6-6 to TRBJ1-1, with TRBD1 matching over 7 bases. This CDR3 spans 14 amino acids. The germline V gene has CDR1 MNHNY and CDR2 SVGAGI (reference sequence). Unmatched junction bases numbered 10, after V lost 6 bases and J lost 6 bases. The DNA for the CDR3 is TGTGCCAGCAGCCCTTATGACAGGGTGGCTGAAGCTTTCTTT. It translates to CASSPYDRVAEAFF.

The chain carries TRBV27 and TRBJ2-7; D not certain. The V gene's germline CDR1 is MNHEY and CDR2 SMNVEV (reference sequence). This CDR3 region has 14 residues. V dropped 2 bases and J dropped 0 bases, with 8 bases sitting between them. In nucleotides, the CDR3 is TGTGCCAGCAGTTTAAGAGGAATCTCCTACGAGCAGTACTTC. Translation: CASSLRGISYEQYF.

Notes on this clone: The junction departs from germline at one end; a sequencing error may be responsible. V gene TRBV5-5 combines with J gene TRBJ1-4, with D possibly TRBD1 on 6 matching bases. CDR1 is SGHKS and CDR2 is YYEKEE in the germline V gene (reference sequence). The CDR3 is 12 residues long. CDR3 residues: CASSLLQGETYF. CDR3 in DNA: TGTGCCAGCAGCTTGTTACAGGGAGAAACGTATTTT. Together with reference TRBV5-5 and TRBJ1-4, the CDR3 gives the full variable domain: DAGVTQSPTHLIKTRGQQVTLRCSPISGHKSVSWYQQVLGQGPQFIFQYYEKEERGRGNFPDRFSARQFPNYSSELNVNALLLGDSALYLCASSLLQGETYFGSGTQLSVL.

This chain joins TRBV7-9 and TRBJ2-7, with D possibly being TRBD2 (5 bases). Trimming removed 3 bases at V and 6 bases at J, with 15 bases between. There are 14 residues in the CDR3. The germline V gene has CDR1 SEHNR and CDR2 FQNEAQ (reference sequence). The CDR3 sequence: CASSLASWVGEQYF. CDR3 bases: TGTGCCAGCAGCTTGGCTAGCTGGGTAGGCGAGCAGTACTTC.

This chain links TRBV9 with TRBJ1-5; tentative D call: TRBD1 (5 bases). V shed 2 bases and J shed 2 bases, with 8 bases lying between them. The CDR3 length is 14 residues. CDR1 is SGDLS and CDR2 is YYNGEE in the germline V gene. The CDR3 reads CASSVRDGNQPQHF. The CDR3 coding sequence is TGTGCCAGCAGCGTCAGGGATGGCAATCAGCCCCAGCATTTT.

The rearrangement joins TRBV3-1 (or the pseudogene TRBV3-2) to TRBJ1-1; D may be TRBD1 (5 bases). V was pared by 8 bases and J by 0 bases, with 16 bases between. This CDR3 is built from 15 residues. Germline V CDR1 and CDR2: LGHDT, YNNKEL (reference sequence). CDR3 amino acids: CASGAGSFMNTEAFF. For the CDR3, the DNA is TGTGCCAGCGGGGCAGGGTCTTTCATGAACACTGAAGCTTTCTTT.

The chain links TRBV20-1 to TRBJ1-2; weak D call: TRBD1 (5 bases). Germline CDR1 DFQATT, CDR2 SNEGSKA (reference sequence). Trimming left V 3 bases short and J 8 bases short, with 10 bases between. The CDR3 has 11 amino acids. In DNA, the CDR3 is TGCAGTGCTAGTCCCGGGACCGGCTACACCTTC. It is translated as CSASPGTGYTF.

This sequence joins TRBV15 and TRBJ1-1, with 9 positions matching TRBD1. CDR1 and CDR2 (germline): LNHNV, YYDKDF (reference sequence). The CDR3 is made up of 16 amino acids. V lost 8 bases to trimming and J lost 3 bases; unmatched junction nucleotides: 13. CDR3 loop: CATLRGTGNVDTEAFF. In nucleotides, the CDR3 is TGTGCCACCTTACGCGGGACAGGGAATGTGGACACTGAAGCTTTCTTT.

The chain employs TRBV19 and TRBJ2-7; D gene uncertain. CDR3 length: 12 residues. The V gene lost 7 bases and the J gene lost 5 bases, with 12 bases spanning the gap. Germline V gene sequence: CDR1 LNHDA, CDR2 SQIVND (reference sequence). The CDR3 bases are TGTGCCAGTAACCAAGGGTTCGACGAGCAGTACTTC. Protein: CASNQGFDEQYF.

This CDR3 is CASSLGQGSLSNTGELFF. CDR3 nucleotide sequence: TGTGCCAGCAGCTTGGGACAGGGCTCCCTTTCGAACACCGGGGAGCTGTTTTTT. This rearrangement joins TRBV11-2 to TRBJ2-2, with 9 bases lining up with TRBD1. Per the germline V gene, CDR1 is SGHAT and CDR2 is FQNNGV. J gave up 0 bases and V 3 bases, and 8 bases lay outside the gene matches. The CDR3 runs to 18 residues.

The chain is built from TRBV5-1 and TRBJ1-2; D not resolved. The germline V and J ends were trimmed by 0 bases and 4 bases, with 7 bases remaining between them. This CDR3 spans 13 amino acids. CDR1 is SGHRS, CDR2 YFSETQ, per germline. The CDR3 DNA follows: TGCGCCAGCAGCTTGGTTGTCGGCTATGGCTACACCTTC. Translation gives CASSLVVGYGYTF.

This clone was counted a few times. The chain couples TRBV20-1 to TRBJ2-7; 10 bases match TRBD2. The V and J ends lost 3 bases and 5 bases, in that order; junction bases with no gene match: 16. Germline CDR1 reads DFQATT; CDR2 reads SNEGSKA (reference sequence). CDR3 length equals 17 residues. CDR3 sequence (DNA): TGCAGTGCTAGTAACCTAGCGGGGGCGGCCTTAGTACACGAGCAGTACTTC. Protein: CSASNLAGAALVHEQYF.

The chain carries TRBV29-1 and TRBJ2-7; 9 bases line up with TRBD1. V was pared by 3 bases and J by 0 bases, with 9 bases of the junction left unmatched. The CDR3 is made up of 16 amino acids. Germline CDR1 is SQVTM and CDR2 is ANQGSEA. For the CDR3, the DNA is TGCAGCGTTGAGGTGTCCGGGACAGGGTCCTCCTACGAGCAGTACTTC. Residues: CSVEVSGTGSSYEQYF.

This sequence joins TRBV29-1 and TRBJ2-7; TRBD1 is a possible D gene (6 bases). The germline V and J ends were trimmed by 4 bases and 4 bases, with 11 bases remaining between them. From germline, CDR1 is SQVTM and CDR2 ANQGSEA. This CDR3 contains 12 residues. The CDR3 here is CSVVGARYEQYF. The CDR3 DNA sequence: TGCAGCGTTGTGGGGGCTAGATACGAGCAGTACTTC.

The gene calls are TRBV19 and TRBJ1-4; tentative D call: TRBD1 (5 bases). The CDR3 totals 14 residues. V was trimmed by 3 bases and J by 11 bases, leaving 16 bases between them. In germline, CDR1 is LNHDA, CDR2 SQIVND (reference sequence). The CDR3 bases are TGTGCCAGTAGTATCTCAACTGGGGCACGGAAACTGTTTTTT. Translating gives CASSISTGARKLFF. Full variable domain (outside the CDR3, taken from reference TRBV19 and TRBJ1-4): DGGITQSPKYLFRKEGQNVTLSCEQNLNHDAMYWYRQDPGQGLRLIYYSQIVNDFQKGDIAEGYSVSREKKESFPLTVTSAQKNPTAFYLCASSISTGARKLFFGSGTQLSVL.

The J gene is TRBJ1-6, the V gene TRBV6-2 or TRBV6-3; possibly TRBD1 for D (6 bases). The V end lost 2 bases, the J end lost 8 bases, and 19 bases lay between the germline ends. Germline CDR1 MNHEY, CDR2 SVGEGT. CDR3 length: 17 residues. The CDR3 coding sequence is TGTGCCAGCAGTTACAGTACAGGGTATCTCGAATATTCACCCCTCCACTTT. Its translation is CASSYSTGYLEYSPLHF.

The chain uses TRBV2 and TRBJ2-7, with D tentatively TRBD2 (7 bases). The CDR3 contains 15 residues. The germline V and J ends were trimmed by 3 bases and 3 bases, with 15 bases remaining between them. CDR1 is SNHLY, CDR2 FYNNEI, per germline. The CDR3 region has the DNA TGTGCCAGCAGTGAGGGGCGGGGGCCCAGCTACGAGCAGTACTTC. Residues: CASSEGRGPSYEQYF.

This CDR3 is CASSLSTPLRYGYTF. DNA of the CDR3: TGTGCCAGCAGCTTAAGTACACCCCTGAGGTACGGCTACACCTTC. The V gene is TRBV7-9, the J gene TRBJ1-2; D not certain. Trimming removed 2 bases at V and 8 bases at J, with 18 bases between. Germline CDR1 SEHNR, CDR2 FQNEAQ (reference sequence). The CDR3 runs to 15 residues.

The chain uses TRBV4-2 and TRBJ2-1, with a tentative D call TRBD2 (5 bases). Trimming stripped 4 bases from V and 0 bases from J, with 16 bases between. CDR3 length equals 17 residues. CDR1 and CDR2 from the germline V gene are LGHNA and YNFKEQ. Written as DNA, the CDR3 is TGTGCCAGCAGCCTGGAAAAGCGGAGTAGCTCCTACAATGAGCAGTTCTTC. Translating gives CASSLEKRSSSYNEQFF.

The chain has TRBV6-2 or TRBV6-3 and TRBJ1-5; D unclear. CDR3 size: 15 residues. The V gene's germline CDR1 is MNHEY and CDR2 SVGEGT. The V and J ends lost 0 bases and 7 bases respectively, with 13 bases between them. As DNA, the CDR3 is TGTGCCAGCAGTTACTCGATGGGATTGTGGCAGCCCCAGCATTTT. This codes for CASSYSMGLWQPQHF.

Here the CDR3 reads CASSPGPGGDTQYF. CDR3 nucleotides: TGTGCCAGCTCACCAGGACCAGGAGGAGACACGCAGTATTTT. The gene calls are TRBV18 and TRBJ2-3; tentative D call: TRBD2 (5 bases). The germline gives CDR1 KGHSH, CDR2 LQKENI. Trimming took off 2 bases at V and 9 bases at J, with 15 bases between the two ends. This CDR3 is 14 amino acids long.